The T cell receptor beta chain under discussion was sequenced for a study of neurological immune-mediated disorders. This clonotype counts as medium-sized. V lost 5 bases to trimming and J lost 5 bases; unmatched junction nucleotides: 9. CDR1 is SGHTA, CDR2 FQGNSA, per germline. The CDR3 sequence is 15 residues long. TCRdb fed the 5' RACE reads into MiXCR, producing one record per CDR3 protein. The sample holds 35,000 to 55,000 distinct CDR3 sequences, around 6% seen once. This sequence was found in a woman in her thirties or forties in good health. The material sequenced was CD4+ T cells from blood. This chain connects TRBV7-2 to TRBJ2-7; 10 bases agree with TRBD2. The CDR3 sequence is CASSPELAGSHEQYF. DNA for the CDR3: TGTGCCAGCAGCCCCGAACTAGCGGGATCCCACGAGCAGTACTTC.